This record concerns one T cell receptor beta chain sequence. The antigen is unknown. Following RNA extraction, reverse transcription yielded cDNA that acted as the sequencing template. Profiled with immunoSEQ multiplex PCR; TCRdb holds only in-frame clones, not every one. The table includes approximately 180,000 clones, 60% detected once. Treatment of the sample: oral pan-JAK inhibitor, 5-10 mg twice daily. This sample is drawn from a study of CD8+ T cells in alopecia areata. Study-level information: Severity was scored as percentage of affected scalp area in treated patients. Whole-study findings and limits: Scalp repertoires also include resident alphabeta T cells from normal skin. Affected scalp, especially in alopecia totalis/universalis, had a higher clonality than normal scalp did.

Sequenced material: CD4+ T cells sorted from blood, taken at week 24, from a patient treated with tofacitinib. The source of this sequence is a human donor with alopecia areata.

Here the CDR3 reads CASSGGQGSTDTQYF. In DNA form, the CDR3 reads TGTGCCAGTAGTGGGGGACAGGGTAGCACAGATACGCAGTATTTT. V usage is TRBV19 and J usage is TRBJ2-3; 9 nucleotides line up with TRBD1. V gave up 5 bases and J gave up 0 bases; unmatched junction bases: 3. The germline CDR1 and CDR2 sequences are LNHDA and SQIVND (reference sequence). The CDR3 is 15 residues long. The full variable domain, its missing parts supplied by reference TRBV19 and TRBJ2-3, is DGGITQSPKYLFRKEGQNVTLSCEQNLNHDAMYWYRQDPGQGLRLIYYSQIVNDFQKGDIAEGYSVSREKKESFPLTVTSAQKNPTAFYLCASSGGQGSTDTQYFGPGTRLTVL.